This T cell receptor (beta chain) was captured by sequencing in a study of T cell changes during pregnancy in multiple sclerosis. The method was immunoSEQ multiplex PCR; TCRdb's version includes in-frame clones alone and lacks a portion of them. This sample has tens of thousands of clones; about nine tenths occur once, and the top ten carry more than 2.5%. This CDR3 comprises 17 residues. Trimming cost V 5 bases and J 6 bases; bases outside gene matches: 12. Germline V gene sequence: CDR1 LNHNV, CDR2 YYDKDF (reference sequence). This clone was found once. Sequencing was performed on peripheral blood, taken in the first trimester of pregnancy. The origin of this receptor is a female donor in good health, enrolled as a control in a pregnancy study. The rearrangement joins TRBV15 to TRBJ2-3; TRBD1 matches at 12 bases. CDR3 sequence (DNA): TGTGCCACCAGCGGATTACCGGGACAGGGGGCCATGGATACGCAGTATTTT. Residues: CATSGLPGQGAMDTQYF.